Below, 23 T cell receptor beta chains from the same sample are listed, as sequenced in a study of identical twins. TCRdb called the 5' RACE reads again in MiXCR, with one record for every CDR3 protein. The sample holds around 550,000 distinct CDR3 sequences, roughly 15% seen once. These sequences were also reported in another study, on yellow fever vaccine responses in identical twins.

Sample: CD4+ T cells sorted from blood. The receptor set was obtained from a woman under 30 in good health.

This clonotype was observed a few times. The chain's CDR3 is CASSSVGQGLYNEQFF. The DNA of the CDR3 is TGTGCCAGCAGCTCCGTTGGACAGGGACTATACAATGAGCAGTTCTTC. The chain couples TRBV7-9 to TRBJ2-1; a weak D match, TRBD1 (8 bases). Trimming removed 4 bases from V and 4 bases from J, with 17 bases in between. Germline values: CDR1 SEHNR, CDR2 FQNEAQ (reference sequence). The CDR3 sequence is 16 residues long.

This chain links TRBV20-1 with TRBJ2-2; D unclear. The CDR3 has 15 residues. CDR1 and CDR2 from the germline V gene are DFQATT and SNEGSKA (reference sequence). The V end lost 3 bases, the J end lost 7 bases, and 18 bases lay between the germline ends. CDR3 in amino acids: CSARLAGLLGGELFF. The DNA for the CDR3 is TGCAGTGCTAGGCTTGCTGGGTTGCTAGGCGGGGAGCTGTTTTTT.

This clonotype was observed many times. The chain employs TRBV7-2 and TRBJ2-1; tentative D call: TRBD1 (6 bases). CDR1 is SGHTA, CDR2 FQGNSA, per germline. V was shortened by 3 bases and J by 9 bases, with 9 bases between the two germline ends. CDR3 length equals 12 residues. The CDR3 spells CASSLGAGEQFF. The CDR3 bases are TGTGCCAGCAGCTTGGGGGCTGGTGAGCAGTTCTTC.

CDR3 sequence reads: CASSRGPGTYEQYF. The DNA of the CDR3 is TGTGCCAGCAGTAGGGGCCCAGGAACCTACGAGCAGTACTTC. The V call is TRBV12-3 or TRBV12-4, the J call TRBJ2-7, with D maybe TRBD1 (5 bases). V lost 5 bases and J lost 2, with 13 bases in between. The CDR3 has 14 residues.

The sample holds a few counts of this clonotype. This CDR3 is CASSLWGRANGNEQFF. The CDR3 nucleotides read TGTGCCAGCAGTTTGTGGGGGAGGGCCAATGGGAATGAGCAGTTCTTC. The V call is TRBV12-3 or TRBV12-4, the J call TRBJ2-1; 7 positions agree with TRBD2. The ends lost 3 bases at V and 7 bases at J; junction bases unmatched: 12. CDR3 length equals 16 residues.

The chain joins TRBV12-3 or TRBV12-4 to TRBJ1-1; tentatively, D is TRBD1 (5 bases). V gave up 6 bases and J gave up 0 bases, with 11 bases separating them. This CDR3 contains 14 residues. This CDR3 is CASRKQVLNTEAFF. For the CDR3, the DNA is TGTGCCAGCAGAAAACAGGTCCTGAACACTGAAGCTTTCTTT.

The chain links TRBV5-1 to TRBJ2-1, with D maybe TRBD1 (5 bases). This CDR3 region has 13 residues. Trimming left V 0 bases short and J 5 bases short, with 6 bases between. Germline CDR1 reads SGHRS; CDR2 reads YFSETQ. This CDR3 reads CASSLEDNNEQFF. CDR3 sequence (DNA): TGCGCCAGCAGCTTGGAGGACAACAATGAGCAGTTCTTC.

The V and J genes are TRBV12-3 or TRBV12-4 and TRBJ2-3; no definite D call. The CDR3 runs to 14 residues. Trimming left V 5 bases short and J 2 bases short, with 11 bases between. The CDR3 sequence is CASSPGPLTDTQYF. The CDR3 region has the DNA TGTGCCAGCAGTCCCGGACCGCTCACAGATACGCAGTATTTT.

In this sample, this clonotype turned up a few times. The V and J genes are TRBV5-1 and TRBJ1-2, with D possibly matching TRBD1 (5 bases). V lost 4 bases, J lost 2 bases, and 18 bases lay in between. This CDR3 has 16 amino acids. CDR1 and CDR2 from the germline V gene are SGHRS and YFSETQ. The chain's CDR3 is CASSPSPAGGNYGYTF. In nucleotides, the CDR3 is TGCGCCAGCAGCCCCAGTCCGGCTGGGGGAAACTATGGCTACACCTTC.

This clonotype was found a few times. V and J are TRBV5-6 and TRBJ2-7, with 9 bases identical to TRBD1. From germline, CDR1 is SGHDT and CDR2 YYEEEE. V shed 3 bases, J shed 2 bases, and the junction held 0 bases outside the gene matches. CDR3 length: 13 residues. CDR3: CASSWDRAYEQYV. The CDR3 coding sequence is TGTGCCAGCAGCTGGGACAGGGCCTACGAGCAGTACGTC.

The CDR3 DNA reads as TGCAGTGCTGGTCCCGGACCCCAAGAGACCCAGTACTTC. It codes for CSAGPGPQETQYF. The chain links TRBV20-1 to TRBJ2-5; D gene unclear. Germline lookup yields CDR1 DFQATT and CDR2 SNEGSKA (reference sequence). The CDR3 spans 13 residues. V was pared by 5 bases and J by 1 base, with 11 bases between.

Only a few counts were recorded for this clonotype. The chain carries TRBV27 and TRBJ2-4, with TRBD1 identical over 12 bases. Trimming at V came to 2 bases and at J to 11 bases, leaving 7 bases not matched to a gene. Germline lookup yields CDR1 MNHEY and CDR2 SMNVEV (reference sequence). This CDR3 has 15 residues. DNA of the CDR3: TGTGCCAGCAGTTTAAAGGGACAGGGGGCTTTTCTTCAGTACTTC. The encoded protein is CASSLKGQGAFLQYF.

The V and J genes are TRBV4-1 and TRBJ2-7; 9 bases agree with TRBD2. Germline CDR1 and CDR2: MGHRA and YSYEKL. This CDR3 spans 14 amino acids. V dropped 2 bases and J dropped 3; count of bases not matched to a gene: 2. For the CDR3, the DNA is TGCGCCAGCAGCCAACCTAGCGGGATCTACGAGCAGTACTTC. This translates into CASSQPSGIYEQYF.

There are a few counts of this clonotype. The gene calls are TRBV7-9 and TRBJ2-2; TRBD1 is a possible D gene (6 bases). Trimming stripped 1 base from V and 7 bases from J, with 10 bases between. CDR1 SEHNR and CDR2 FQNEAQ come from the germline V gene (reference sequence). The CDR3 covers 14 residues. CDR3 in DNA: TGTGCCAGCAGCTTAGTGGGGGACATCGGGGAGCTGTTTTTT. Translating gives CASSLVGDIGELFF.

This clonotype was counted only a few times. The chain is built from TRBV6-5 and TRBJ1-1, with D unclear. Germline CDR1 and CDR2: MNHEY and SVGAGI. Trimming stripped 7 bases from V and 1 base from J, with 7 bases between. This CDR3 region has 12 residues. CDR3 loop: CASNRANTEAFF. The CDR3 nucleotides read TGTGCCAGCAATAGAGCGAACACTGAAGCTTTCTTT.

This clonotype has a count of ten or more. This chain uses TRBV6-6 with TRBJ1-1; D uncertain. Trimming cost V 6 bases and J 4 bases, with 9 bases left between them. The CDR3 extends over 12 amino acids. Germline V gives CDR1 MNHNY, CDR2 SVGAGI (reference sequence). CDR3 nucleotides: TGTGCCAGCAGCCACCCTGGCACTGAAGCTTTCTTT. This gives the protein CASSHPGTEAFF.

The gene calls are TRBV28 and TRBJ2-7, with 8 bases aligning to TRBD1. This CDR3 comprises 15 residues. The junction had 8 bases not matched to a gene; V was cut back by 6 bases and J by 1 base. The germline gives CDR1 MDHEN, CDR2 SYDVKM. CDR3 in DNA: TGTGCCAGCAGAACCGGGACAGGAGCGTCCTACGAGCAGTACTTC. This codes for CASRTGTGASYEQYF.

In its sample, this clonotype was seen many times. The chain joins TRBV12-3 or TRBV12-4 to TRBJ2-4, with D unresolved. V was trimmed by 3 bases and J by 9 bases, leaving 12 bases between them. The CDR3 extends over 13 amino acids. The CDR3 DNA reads TGTGCCAGCAGTTTTTTACCCGACGCCATTCAGTACTTC. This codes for CASSFLPDAIQYF.

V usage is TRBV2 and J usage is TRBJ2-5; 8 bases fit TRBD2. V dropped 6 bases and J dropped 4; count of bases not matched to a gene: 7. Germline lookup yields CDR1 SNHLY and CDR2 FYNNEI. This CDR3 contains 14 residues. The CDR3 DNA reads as TGTGCCAGCAGAGACCCGGGACTAGGAGAGACCCAGTACTTC. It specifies CASRDPGLGETQYF.

The CDR3 sequence: CASRGETGNTGELFF. CDR3 coding DNA: TGTGCCAGCAGAGGAGAGACAGGGAACACCGGGGAGCTGTTTTTT. V gene TRBV2 combines with J gene TRBJ2-2; possibly TRBD1 for D (6 bases). The CDR3 sequence is 15 residues long. Trimming removed 6 bases at V and 1 base at J, with 12 bases between. Germline CDR1 reads SNHLY; CDR2 reads FYNNEI.

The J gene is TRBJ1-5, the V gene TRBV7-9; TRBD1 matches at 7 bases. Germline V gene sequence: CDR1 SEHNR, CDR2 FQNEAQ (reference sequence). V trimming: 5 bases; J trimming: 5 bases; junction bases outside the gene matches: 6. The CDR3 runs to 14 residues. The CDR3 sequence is CASSPQGVDQPQHF. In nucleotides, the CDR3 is TGTGCCAGCAGCCCGCAGGGGGTCGATCAGCCCCAGCATTTT.

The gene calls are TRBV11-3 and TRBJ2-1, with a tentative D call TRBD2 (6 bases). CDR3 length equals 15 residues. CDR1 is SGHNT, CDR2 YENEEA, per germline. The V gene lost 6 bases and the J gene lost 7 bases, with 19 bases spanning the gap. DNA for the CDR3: TGTGCCAGCAGTCCACTAGCCTCTCTCCATAATGAGCAGTTCTTC. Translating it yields CASSPLASLHNEQFF.

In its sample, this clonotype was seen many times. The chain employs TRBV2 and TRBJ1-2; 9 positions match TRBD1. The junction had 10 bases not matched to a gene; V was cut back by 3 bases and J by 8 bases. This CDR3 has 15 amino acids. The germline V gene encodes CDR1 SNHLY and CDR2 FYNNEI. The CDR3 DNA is TGTGCCAGCAGTGAGAGAAACACAGGACAGGGGGGCTACACCTTC. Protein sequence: CASSERNTGQGGYTF.